The clone carrying this T cell receptor beta chain was observed once. Clones were read by immunoSEQ multiplex PCR, and TCRdb kept only the in-frame ones, dropping some. The sample has tens of thousands of clones; 95% are singletons. This sample was taken from a study of technical replicates of blood from a handful of donors. There are 15 residues in the CDR3. CDR1 is SGHNT and CDR2 is YYREEE in the germline V gene (reference sequence). V gave up 3 bases and J gave up 2 bases, with 12 bases separating them. The chain links TRBV5-4 to TRBJ2-1; a weak D match, TRBD2 (6 bases). The sequenced sample consisted of T cells isolated from PBMCs. The sequence came from a human donor in good health. CDR3 loop: CASSYTGATYNEQFF. The CDR3 coding sequence is TGTGCCAGCAGCTATACGGGAGCCACCTACAATGAGCAGTTCTTC.